The clone carrying this T cell receptor beta chain was seen just once. This CDR3 spans 16 amino acids. From germline, CDR1 is LGHDT and CDR2 YNNKEL (reference sequence). V gave up 4 bases and J gave up 7 bases; unmatched junction bases: 11. It was with a sample-barcoded 5' primer and a J-beta primer mix that a second PCR of about 6 to 12 cycles was run. Tagging of each cDNA molecule was performed by a template-switch adaptor with 12 random nucleotides. Using its own MiXCR run on the 5' RACE reads, TCRdb lists one record per CDR3 protein. The sample holds some 370,000 distinct CDR3 sequences, about 52% seen once. This specimen comes from a study of blood T cells in healthy people across ages. Donors were systemically healthy Caucasian individuals from Russia aged about 6 to 100 years.

The chain employs TRBV3-1 and TRBJ2-1; 9 bases align to TRBD1. The sequence was obtained from a man in his sixties in good health. What was sequenced was blood. CDR3: CASSPMDRGSRNEQFF. The DNA of the CDR3 is TGTGCCAGCAGCCCGATGGACAGGGGTTCGAGAAATGAGCAGTTCTTC.